One TCR beta chain is described in this entry. The data belong to a study of T cell changes during pregnancy in multiple sclerosis. Clones were sequenced by immunoSEQ multiplex PCR, and TCRdb holds only the in-frame ones, with some missing. The sample records approximately 59,000 clones, around 91% being singletons. The CDR3 spans 14 residues. CDR1 and CDR2 (germline): MGHDK, SYGVNS. J was trimmed by 7 bases and V by 6 bases; bases with no gene match: 5. Specimen: peripheral blood, collected in the third trimester of pregnancy. The chain combines TRBV25-1 with TRBJ2-2, with 10 bases aligning to TRBD1. The TCR sequence derives from a female donor in good health, enrolled as a control in a pregnancy study. The DNA of the CDR3 is TGTGCCAGCAGGCGGACAGGGGGTATCGGGGAGCTGTTTTTT. Its protein product is CASRRTGGIGELFF.